This is a list of T cell receptor beta chains from one sample in a study of T cell responses to AZD1222 COVID-19 vaccine. Profiling relied on immunoSEQ multiplex PCR, and the TCRdb table lists in-frame clones only, not all of them. The sample lists over 100,000 clones, 75% to 95% occurring once. The specimen was peripheral blood, collected on day 0 of AZD1222 vaccination. The receptors were sampled from an adult in good health. Both conserved end residues are part of each CDR3. A D gene is named only where the DNA matches it firmly. Some rows have no size entry. The others give once, few or many, or a class for an expanded clone.

J,length,size,V,D,CDR3,DNA
TRBJ1-2,15,.,TRBV7-2,.,CASSLQKGTAYGYTF,TGTGCCAGCAGCCTTCAAAAGGGAACAGCCTATGGCTACACCTTC
TRBJ1-6,13,.,TRBV27,.,CASSFQGPSPLHF,TGTGCCAGCAGTTTTCAGGGTCCGTCACCCCTCCACTTT
TRBJ1-5,15,.,TRBV18,.,CASSPPEGGNQPQHF,TGTGCCAGCTCACCACCAGAAGGGGGTAATCAGCCCCAGCATTTT
TRBJ2-1,15,.,TRBV19,.,CASSIAPRGYNEQFF,TGTGCCAGTAGTATAGCACCTAGGGGCTACAATGAGCAGTTCTTC
TRBJ2-6,18,.,TRBV5-1,TRBD1,CASSQTGQGGWGANVLTF,TGCGCCAGCAGCCAAACGGGACAGGGAGGATGGGGGGCCAACGTCCTGACTTTC
TRBJ1-2,13,.,TRBV5-8,.,CASSPRGNYGYTF,TGTGCCAGCAGCCCCCGGGGGAACTATGGCTACACCTTC
TRBJ2-7,16,.,TRBV4-1,TRBD1,CASSQVIEQGVYEQYF,TGCGCCAGCAGCCAGGTCATAGAACAGGGGGTCTACGAGCAGTACTTC
TRBJ1-3,16,once,TRBV3-1/TRBV3-2,.,CASSQVVGGSGNTIYF,TGTGCCAGCAGCCAAGTCGTAGGGGGCTCTGGAAACACCATATATTTT
TRBJ1-1,15,.,TRBV4-3,TRBD1,CASSQLTGGGTEAFF,TGCGCCAGCAGCCAATTGACAGGGGGCGGCACTGAAGCTTTCTTT
TRBJ2-7,12,.,TRBV19,.,CASSPDSYEQYF,TGTGCCAGTAGTCCCGACTCCTACGAGCAGTACTTC
TRBJ1-3,18,.,TRBV7-6,.,CASSLGFGGAYSGNTIYF,TGTGCCAGCAGCTTAGGATTCGGCGGAGCCTACTCTGGAAACACCATATATTTT
TRBJ1-6,15,.,TRBV3-1/TRBV3-2,.,CASSQDTGKYSPLHF,TGTGCCAGCAGCCAAGACACAGGGAAATATTCACCCCTCCACTTT
TRBJ2-7,14,once,TRBV5-1,.,CASSLSGQPYEQYF,TGCGCCAGCAGCCTGTCAGGACAGCCCTACGAGCAGTACTTC
TRBJ1-2,15,.,TRBV6-5,.,CASRRPGTLNYGYTF,TGTGCCAGCAGGCGTCCCGGGACACTTAACTATGGCTACACCTTC
TRBJ2-7,15,.,TRBV7-9,.,CASSLVGLSSYEQYF,TGTGCCAGCAGCCTCGTGGGTTTGTCCTCCTACGAGCAGTACTTC
TRBJ2-3,15,.,TRBV24-1,.,CATSDPWGYTDTQYF,TGTGCCACCAGTGACCCGTGGGGGTACACAGATACGCAGTATTTT
TRBJ2-7,14,few,TRBV7-9,TRBD1,CASSARGQTYEQYF,TGTGCCAGCAGCGCAAGGGGACAGACCTACGAGCAGTACTTC
TRBJ1-1,13,.,TRBV28,.,CASSFRGNTEAFF,TGTGCCAGCAGTTTTAGGGGGAACACTGAAGCTTTCTTT
TRBJ2-1,11,.,TRBV7-9,.,CASRSEGEQFF,TGTGCCAGCAGGTCAGAGGGTGAGCAGTTCTTC
TRBJ2-3,14,.,TRBV5-1,.,CASSIGLLTDTQYF,TGCGCCAGCAGCATCGGACTCCTCACAGATACGCAGTATTTT
TRBJ1-2,13,.,TRBV2,.,CASSEDRNYGYTF,TGTGCCAGCAGTGAAGACAGGAACTATGGCTACACCTTC
TRBJ2-5,14,.,TRBV28,.,CASSLSSAKETQYF,TGTGCCAGCAGTTTATCGTCAGCTAAAGAGACCCAGTACTTC
TRBJ2-2,14,.,TRBV4-3,.,CASSRRGNTGELFF,TGCGCCAGCAGCCGCAGGGGAAACACCGGGGAGCTGTTTTTT
TRBJ2-3,18,.,TRBV2,TRBD2,CASSDIPGSGGATDTQYF,TGTGCCAGCAGTGATATACCAGGTAGCGGGGGGGCAACAGATACGCAGTATTTT
TRBJ1-3,16,.,TRBV10-3,.,CAISPQGKLVGNTIYF,TGTGCCATCAGCCCACAGGGCAAGCTTGTTGGAAACACCATATATTTT
TRBJ2-3,17,.,TRBV7-8,.,CASSLLETTGSTDTQYF,TGTGCCAGCAGCTTATTGGAGACGACGGGTAGCACAGATACGCAGTATTTT
TRBJ2-1,10,.,TRBV29-1,.,CSASNNEQFF,TGCAGCGCCTCGAACAATGAGCAGTTCTTC
TRBJ1-1,15,.,TRBV18,.,CASSPLTVWNTEAFF,TGTGCCAGCTCACCCCTGACAGTTTGGAACACTGAAGCTTTCTTT
TRBJ2-3,18,.,TRBV7-8,TRBD2,CASSLAGRGFLSTDTQYF,TGTGCCAGCAGCTTAGCGGGGCGGGGGTTCCTTAGCACAGATACGCAGTATTTT
TRBJ2-3,14,once,TRBV5-1,.,CASSPNRASDTQYF,TGCGCCAGCAGCCCGAATAGGGCTTCAGATACGCAGTATTTT
TRBJ2-1,15,.,TRBV4-3,.,CASSQALIYDNEQFF,TGCGCCAGCAGCCAGGCCCTTATTTATGACAATGAGCAGTTCTTC
TRBJ2-3,14,.,TRBV2,TRBD1,CASSWGQSTDTQYF,TGTGCCAGCAGCTGGGGACAGAGCACAGATACGCAGTATTTT
TRBJ1-4,13,.,TRBV24-1,.,CATSGRGSEKLFF,TGTGCCACCAGTGGCAGGGGTAGTGAAAAACTGTTTTTT
TRBJ2-5,16,.,TRBV7-2,TRBD2,CASSSPGGRIGETQYF,TGTGCCAGCAGCTCGCCGGGGGGGCGTATTGGAGAGACCCAGTACTTC
TRBJ2-7,14,.,TRBV3-1/TRBV3-2,TRBD2,CASSQSPRGGEQYF,TGTGCCAGCAGCCAAAGTCCCCGGGGGGGGGAGCAGTACTTC
TRBJ1-2,14,.,TRBV28,.,CASSTSGALYGYTF,TGTGCCAGCAGTACCAGTGGGGCTCTGTATGGCTACACCTTC
TRBJ2-1,13,.,TRBV19,TRBD1,CASSTDRGNEQFF,TGTGCCAGTAGTACGGACAGGGGCAATGAGCAGTTCTTC
TRBJ2-7,17,.,TRBV4-1,.,CASSQELGLPLTYEQYF,TGCGCCAGCAGCCAAGAACTCGGCTTACCCCTGACCTACGAGCAGTACTTC
TRBJ2-3,13,.,TRBV6-4,.,CASSERETDTQYF,TGTGCCAGCAGTGAAAGGGAAACAGATACGCAGTATTTT
TRBJ1-4,15,.,TRBV7-8,.,CASSLATGYNEKLFF,TGTGCCAGCAGCTTAGCCACAGGATATAATGAAAAACTGTTTTTT
TRBJ1-5,15,.,TRBV19,.,CASSIARGIHQPQHF,TGTGCCAGTAGTATAGCCAGGGGAATTCATCAGCCCCAGCATTTT
TRBJ1-2,14,.,TRBV10-3,.,CAISLVQTNYGYTF,TGTGCCATCAGCCTTGTCCAAACCAACTATGGCTACACCTTC
TRBJ1-6,17,.,TRBV30,TRBD1,CAWSWRDRGSYNSPLHF,TGTGCCTGGAGTTGGAGGGACAGGGGCTCCTATAATTCACCCCTCCACTTT
TRBJ1-3,16,.,TRBV4-2,.,CASSQDMTVSGNTIYF,TGTGCCAGCAGCCAAGATATGACAGTCTCTGGAAACACCATATATTTT
TRBJ1-3,15,.,TRBV7-8,TRBD1,CASRTGGAYGNTIYF,TGTGCCAGCAGAACAGGGGGCGCCTATGGAAACACCATATATTTT
TRBJ1-6,15,.,TRBV15,TRBD1,CATSRDRDYNSPLHF,TGTGCCACCAGCAGGGACAGGGACTATAATTCACCCCTCCACTTT